The clone carrying this T cell receptor (beta chain) was recorded a few times. Its antigen is unidentified. This sample is drawn from a study of cytomegalovirus exposure and HLA in healthy donors. Vbeta (60) and Jbeta (13) primers were used in the PCR. Assay: immunoSEQ multiplex PCR; the TCRdb copy retains only in-frame clones and omits some. Among under 130,000 clones listed, about 80% were seen once. Study-wide findings and caveats: Under in vitro conditions, a few CMV-associated chains were confirmed as specific for CMV antigens.

The CDR3 covers 12 residues. The germline V gene encodes CDR1 SEHNR and CDR2 FQNEAQ (reference sequence). Trimming stripped 6 bases from V and 6 bases from J, with 12 bases between. The chain links TRBV7-9 to TRBJ2-7, with a weak D call TRBD2 (5 bases). The specimen was PBMCs. The receptor's source is a man aged 30 to 39 in good health and CMV-seronegative. Here the CDR3 DNA reads TGTGCCAGCAGTCCCGGGAAAGGCGAGCAGTACTTC. The encoded protein is CASSPGKGEQYF.